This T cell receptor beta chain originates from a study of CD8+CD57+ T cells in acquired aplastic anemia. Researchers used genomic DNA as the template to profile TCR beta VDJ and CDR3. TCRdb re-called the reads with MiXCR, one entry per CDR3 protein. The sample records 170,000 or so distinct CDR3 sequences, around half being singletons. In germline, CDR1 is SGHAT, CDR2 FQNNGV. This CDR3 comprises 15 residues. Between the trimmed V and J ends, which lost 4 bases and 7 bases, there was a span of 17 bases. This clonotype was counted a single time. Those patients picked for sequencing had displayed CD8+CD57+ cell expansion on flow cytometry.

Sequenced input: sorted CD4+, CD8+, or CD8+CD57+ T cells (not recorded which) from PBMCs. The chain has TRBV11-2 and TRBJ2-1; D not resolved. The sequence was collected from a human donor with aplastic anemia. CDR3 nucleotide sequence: TGTGCCAGCAGCTCACTAAGCTTACGTCAAAATGAGCAGTTCTTC. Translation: CASSSLSLRQNEQFF.